This TCR beta chain was sequenced in a study of cytomegalovirus exposure and HLA in healthy donors (dated by TCRdb to 2015 to 2018). In terms of the full investigation: An earlier analysis of about 560 of the donors reported 250 to 350 Gb of sequence data and 117 million unique TCR beta sequences obtained from approximately 180 million T cells. To predict cytomegalovirus infection status, the study brought together high-throughput TCR immunosequencing, statistical association of individual TCRs with disease status, and machine learning. Because of strong linkage in the cohort, a handful of DR-DQ haplotypes were treated as single units for association and clustering. To study patterns of TCR occurrence, a later analysis re-analyzed previously published TCR beta repertoires from 600 to 750 donors and added high-resolution HLA genotyping. Typing coverage differed by locus: A, B, C, DRB1 and DQB1 were typed in about 629-640 donors, DQA1 in 500 to 550, DPA1 in over 600, and DPB1 in about 450. The study was designed to test whether signatures of past pathogen exposure could be identified by cataloging public T cell receptors. In addition to the first cohort of 666 subjects, a separate validation cohort of under 150 different subjects was used. An early release covering more than 500 HLA-typed donors comprised about 300 gigabases of sequencing data and 65 million to 100 million unique TCR sequences. In an earlier analysis of a few hundred of the donors, high-throughput TCR beta sequencing was used to judge whether each TCR beta V gene segment behaved as functional or pseudogenic. Among the roughly 400 genotyped donors, around 81% belonged to the genetic ancestry cluster associated with self-reported Caucasian donors. Across some 400 genotyped donors of the cohort, an average of about 240,000 unique TCR beta nucleotide sequences per donor were sequenced, and about a sixth of those sequences were non-productive. The T cell repertoires of under 700 subjects were profiled by immunosequencing and related to cytomegalovirus serostatus. Every repertoire in the discovery cohort had been generated on one and the same sequencing platform. Rather than drawing on any new phenotypic data, the later analysis identified candidate immune exposures from TCR beta sequences and the way those sequences occurred across donors. Both class I and class II loci were covered by HLA typing, at four-digit resolution. A later genetic analysis used genome-wide SNP genotypes for about three fifths of the roughly 700 donors, treating that subset as a discovery cohort. Alongside the repertoire data, information on donor age, sex, ethnicity and CMV serostatus was compiled. The full study reports these points: The cohort was sequenced for TCR beta chains only, and without alpha or paired-chain data the features that could be detected were limited. According to a later analysis, most CMV-associated TCR beta chains appeared to be HLA-restricted, and the HLA associations seemed to be driven largely by CMV exposure. Strong co-occurrence of HLA alleles, especially DR and DQ, made assigning TCR associations to individual alleles difficult. Some IMGT-functional V segments, including TRBV6-2 and TRBV6-3, could not be distinguished by the 87-base-pair reads and were therefore excluded. A later analysis reported that several top co-occurrence clusters appeared linked to parvovirus B19, influenza, CMV and Epstein-Barr virus. A cluster of highly shared sequence variants was judged likely to represent a technical artifact of the sequencing pipeline. The authors suggested that the approach could potentially be extended to other disease states and immunological phenotypes. Broadly in line with IMGT annotations, most TCR beta V segments showed up in productive rearrangements about 90% or about 30% of the time in an earlier analysis of about 500 of the donors. Because counts were too low, some 17 rarely observed V segments, including chromosome 9 orphons, were excluded from the earlier analysis of around 640 of the donors. A few of the identified cytomegalovirus-associated TCR beta chains were confirmed in vitro to be specific for cytomegalovirus antigens. According to a later genetic analysis, donors in an Asian-associated ancestry cluster had fewer N-insertions in productive TCRs than the approximately 690-donor mean. Presence/absence analyses assumed roughly uniform sequencing depth across donors, an assumption that may not hold. The study gave a list of over 150 TCR beta chains associated with cytomegalovirus. In both the original and validation cohorts, the classifier was reported to diagnose cytomegalovirus status with high specificity and sensitivity. Because some donors lacked HLA typing at each locus, the association tests relied only on the typed subset. Correlated functional status among segregating V segments might reflect linkage disequilibrium, but an unknown experimental factor could not be ruled out. In a later analysis, the rate of TCR association differed among HLA loci, with DRB1 alleles having the most associated TCRs and HLA-C alleles having the fewest. A further reported finding was that TCR beta sequences accurately predicted the HLA-A and HLA-B alleles for most subjects in the first cohort. In a later genetic analysis, a missense DCLRE1C variant was associated with V-gene and J-gene trimming of TCR beta chains, and the association was replicated in an independent cohort. For the cohort, immune exposure information was limited to CMV serostatus. At a false discovery rate of 0.05, a later analysis linked 16,951 TCR beta sequences to specific HLA alleles. Most TCR sequences were observed very rarely across donors, whereas some public TCRs were present in many individuals. A later analysis found that HLA-associated TCR beta chains were more clonally expanded and had lower generation probabilities than equally common non-associated chains.

The cohort was made up of around 720 healthy bone marrow donors. At the time of sampling, every cohort member was nominally healthy, though immune exposures that went unrecorded were likely present. The donor was CMV seropositive and was included in the group of 250 to 350 seropositive cohort members. Every donor gave a peripheral blood sample, and the peripheral blood mononuclear cells from that sample were used for TCR beta sequencing. Genomic DNA was extracted from the blood cell samples with the Qiagen DNeasy Blood Extraction Kit. Reading from cysteine to phenylalanine, the CDR3 counts 15 amino acids. This entry keeps only the CDR3 DNA: 45 bases, framed from base 1. The germline V gene supplies CDR1 SGHRS and CDR2 YFSETQ. Receptors were amplified or captured by the immunoSEQ multiplex PCR assay. For the multiplex PCR, a mixture combining 60 forward primers for TCR Vbeta segments and 13 reverse primers for TCR Jbeta segments was used. The CDR3 region of rearranged TCR beta genes was amplified from genomic DNA with a multiplex PCR assay. On the Illumina HiSeq System, the amplified TCR beta libraries were sequenced as 87-base-pair reads. In the source study's methods: In a later analysis, 70 million to 95 million unique TCR beta chains were counted across the 500 to 850 repertoires, and approximately 11 million of these chains were shared by at least two donors. A nearest-neighbor algorithm error-corrected the raw reads and collapsed the reads into unique sequences, merging closely related sequences to remove PCR and sequencing errors. V, D and J gene segments were assigned by aligning CDR3 sequences to IMGT reference sequences. For a sequence to be retained, a match of at least six nucleotides was required to both a V gene segment and a J gene segment. Rearrangements were classified as productive when the CDR3 lacked stop codons and remained in frame with V and J, and all other rearrangements were classified as non-productive. CDR3 was defined by IMGT convention, running from the second conserved V-encoded cysteine to the conserved J-encoded phenylalanine. Sequences without an unambiguous match to a single V gene segment were excluded from the earlier analysis of about 640 of the donors. In an earlier analysis of approximately 590 of the donors, V segments were called functional above 56.7% productive rearrangements and were called segregating when the between-donor standard deviation exceeded 5%. A statistical classification framework was built for diagnosing cytomegalovirus status from the catalog of TCR beta chain sequences. A later analysis assigned V and J genes by comparing TCR nucleotide sequences with IMGT/GENE-DB human TR gene sequences. A later analysis assigned CDR3 sequences and most-parsimonious VDJ recombination scenarios with the TCRdist pipeline. In a later analysis, each TCR beta chain was defined by its CDR3 amino acid sequence together with its V-gene family, and reads lacking a unique V-gene family were excluded. In a later analysis, 450 to 600 highly shared, low-generation-probability nucleotide sequences were removed to address suspected cross-contamination and a sequencing artifact. A later analysis calculated a clonal expansion index for each public chain from normalized within-repertoire ranks of inferred template counts. In a later analysis, generation probabilities were computed with a VDJ recombination model fitted to out-of-frame rearrangements, and the resulting probabilities were checked against IGoR. Hypergeometric tests were used in a later analysis to score TCR-TCR, TCR-HLA and TCR-CMV co-occurrence, with a repertoire-size bias correction applied to the TCR pairs. False discovery rates were estimated in a later analysis by permuting HLA or CMV assignments 20 times. In a later analysis, co-occurring TCRs were grouped using DBSCAN, with TCRdist sequence similarity added in when clustering inside HLA-allele-positive subsets. Co-occurrence clustering excluded repertoires with fewer than 30,000 or more than 120,000 public chains, plus five with anomalous nucleotide sharing. TCRdb retrieved this table from immuneACCESS and kept in-frame rearrangements only. Not all clones are present; in checked studies, unresolved V genes account for under half, and no reason is known for the remainder. V, J and clone size reflect that table, while D and trimming were determined from the DNA. The sample's clone listing holds 75,000 to 80,000 clones. The ten largest clonotypes hold 3.5% to 4% of the sample.

On this clone: What antigen it recognizes has not been identified. Germline is not matched at one junction end, which may reflect a read error.

The rearrangement joined TRBV5-1 to TRBJ2-1, with 9 central nucleotides matching TRBD2. This TCR was sampled from a man in his late teens or twenties in good health and CMV-seropositive. The specimen was PBMCs. The nucleotide sequence is TGCGCCAGCAGCTTGGCGGGCCGGACTAGCGTGGACCAGGTCTTC. This is translated as CASSLAGRTSVDQVF.